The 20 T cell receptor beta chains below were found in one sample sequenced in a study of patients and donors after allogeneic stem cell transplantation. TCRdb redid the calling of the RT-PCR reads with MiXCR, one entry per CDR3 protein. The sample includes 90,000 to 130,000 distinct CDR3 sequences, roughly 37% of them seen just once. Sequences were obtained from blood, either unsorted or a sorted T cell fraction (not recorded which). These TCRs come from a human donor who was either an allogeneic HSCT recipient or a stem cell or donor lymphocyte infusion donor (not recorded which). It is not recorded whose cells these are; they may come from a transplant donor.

CDR3 region: CATSSPTIFLTGDTQYF. The CDR3 DNA is TGTGCCACCAGCAGCCCCACCATTTTTTTGACGGGAGATACGCAGTATTTT. The rearrangement links TRBV15 to TRBJ2-3; D remains ambiguous. V lost 3 bases, J lost 5 bases, and 21 bases lay in between. Looked up from germline, CDR1 is LNHNV and CDR2 is YYDKDF (reference sequence). This CDR3 is built from 17 residues.

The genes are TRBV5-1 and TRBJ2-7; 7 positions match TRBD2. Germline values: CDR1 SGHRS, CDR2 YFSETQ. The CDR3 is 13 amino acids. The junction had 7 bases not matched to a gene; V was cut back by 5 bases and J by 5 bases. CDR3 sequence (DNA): TGCGCCAGCAGAGAGGGCGGGGGTCACGAGCAGTACTTC. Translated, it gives CASREGGGHEQYF.

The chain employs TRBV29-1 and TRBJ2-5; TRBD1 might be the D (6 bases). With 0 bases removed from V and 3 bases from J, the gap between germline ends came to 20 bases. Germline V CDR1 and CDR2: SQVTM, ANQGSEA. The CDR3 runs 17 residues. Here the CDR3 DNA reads TGCAGCGTTGAAGATCTCCAAATAGTTCCAGGGGAAGAGACCCAGTACTTC. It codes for CSVEDLQIVPGEETQYF.

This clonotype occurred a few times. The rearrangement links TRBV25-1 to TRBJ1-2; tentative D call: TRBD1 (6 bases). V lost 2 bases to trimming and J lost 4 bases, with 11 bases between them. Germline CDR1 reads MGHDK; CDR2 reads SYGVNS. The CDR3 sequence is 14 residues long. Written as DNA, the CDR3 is TGTGCCAGCAGTGAACGAGGACAGATCTATGGCTACACCTTC. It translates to CASSERGQIYGYTF.

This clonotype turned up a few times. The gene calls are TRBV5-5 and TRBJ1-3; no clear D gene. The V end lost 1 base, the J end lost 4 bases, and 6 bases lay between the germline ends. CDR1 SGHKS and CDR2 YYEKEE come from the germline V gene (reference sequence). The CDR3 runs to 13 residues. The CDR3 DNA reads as TGTGCCAGCAGCTTGTGGTCAGGAAACACCATATATTTT. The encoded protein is CASSLWSGNTIYF.

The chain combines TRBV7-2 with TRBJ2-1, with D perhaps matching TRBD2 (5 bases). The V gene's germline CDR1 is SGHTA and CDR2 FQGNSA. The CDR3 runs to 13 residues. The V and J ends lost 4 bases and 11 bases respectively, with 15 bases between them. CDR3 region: CASSSTRSGKQFF. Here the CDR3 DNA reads TGTGCCAGCAGCTCAACTCGTTCGGGGAAGCAGTTCTTC. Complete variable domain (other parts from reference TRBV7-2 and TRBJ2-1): GAGVSQSPSNKVTEKGKDVELRCDPISGHTALYWYRQSLGQGLEFLIYFQGNSAPDKSGLPSDRFSAERTGGSVSTLTIQRTQQEDSAVYLCASSSTRSGKQFFGPGTRLTVL.

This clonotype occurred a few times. The CDR3 DNA reads TGTGCCAGCACGCAATGGAGCACCGGGGAGCTGTTTTTT. It specifies CASTQWSTGELFF. The genes are TRBV12-3 or TRBV12-4 and TRBJ2-2; D remains unclear. The CDR3 has 13 residues. Deletions cut 7 bases from V and 4 bases from J, with 10 bases between.

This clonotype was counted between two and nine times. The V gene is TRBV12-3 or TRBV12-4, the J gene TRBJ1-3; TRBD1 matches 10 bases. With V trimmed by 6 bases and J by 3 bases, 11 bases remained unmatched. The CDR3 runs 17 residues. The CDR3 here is CASSRFRQGAVGNTIYF. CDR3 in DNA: TGTGCCAGCAGCCGGTTCCGACAGGGGGCGGTTGGAAACACCATATATTTT.

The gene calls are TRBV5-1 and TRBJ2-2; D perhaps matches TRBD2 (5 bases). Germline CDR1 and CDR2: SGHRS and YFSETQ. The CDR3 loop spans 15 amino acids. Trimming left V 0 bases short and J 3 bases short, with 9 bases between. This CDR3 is CASSLVLAYTGELFF. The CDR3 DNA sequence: TGCGCCAGCAGCTTGGTGTTAGCGTACACCGGGGAGCTGTTTTTT.

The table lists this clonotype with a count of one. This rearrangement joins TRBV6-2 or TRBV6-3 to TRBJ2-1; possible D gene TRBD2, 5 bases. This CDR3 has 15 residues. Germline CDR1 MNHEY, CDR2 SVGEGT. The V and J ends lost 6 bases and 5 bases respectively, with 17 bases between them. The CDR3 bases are TGTGCCAGCAGCCCAAGGCGGGTTGGAGACAATGAGCAGTTCTTC. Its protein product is CASSPRRVGDNEQFF.

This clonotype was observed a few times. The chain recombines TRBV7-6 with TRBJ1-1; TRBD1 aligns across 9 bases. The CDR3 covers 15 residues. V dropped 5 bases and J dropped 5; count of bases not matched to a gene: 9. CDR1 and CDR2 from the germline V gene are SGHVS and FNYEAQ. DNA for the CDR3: TGTGCCAGCAGCCGATTGACAGGGGGGGGAACTGAAGCTTTCTTT. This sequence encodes CASSRLTGGGTEAFF.

CDR3 coding DNA: TGTGCCATCAGGACAGGTTCGGAAAATGGCTACACCTTC. Encoded protein: CAIRTGSENGYTF. The rearrangement uses TRBV10-3 and TRBJ1-2, with D maybe TRBD1 (6 bases). Trimming pared 6 bases from V and 6 bases from J, leaving 14 bases between. The germline V gene has CDR1 ENHRY and CDR2 SYGVKD. The CDR3 loop spans 13 amino acids.

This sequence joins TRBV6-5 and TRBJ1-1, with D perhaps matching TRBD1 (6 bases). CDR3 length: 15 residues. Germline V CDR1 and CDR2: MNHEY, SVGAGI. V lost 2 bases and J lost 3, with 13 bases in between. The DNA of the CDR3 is TGTGCCAGCAGTTACGAACCGGGGGCCCACACTGAAGCTTTCTTT. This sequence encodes CASSYEPGAHTEAFF.

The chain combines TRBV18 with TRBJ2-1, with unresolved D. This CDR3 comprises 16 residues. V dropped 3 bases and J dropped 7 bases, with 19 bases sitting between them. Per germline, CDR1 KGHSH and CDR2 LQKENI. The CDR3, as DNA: TGTGCCAGCTCACCCACACCCAATGATTGGGCAAATGAGCAGTTCTTC. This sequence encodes CASSPTPNDWANEQFF.

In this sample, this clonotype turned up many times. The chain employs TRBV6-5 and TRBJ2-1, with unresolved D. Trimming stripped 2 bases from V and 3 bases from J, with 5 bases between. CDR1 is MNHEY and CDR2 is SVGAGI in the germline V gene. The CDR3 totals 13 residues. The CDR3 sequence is CASSYKVYNEQFF. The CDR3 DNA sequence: TGTGCCAGCAGTTACAAGGTCTACAATGAGCAGTTCTTC.

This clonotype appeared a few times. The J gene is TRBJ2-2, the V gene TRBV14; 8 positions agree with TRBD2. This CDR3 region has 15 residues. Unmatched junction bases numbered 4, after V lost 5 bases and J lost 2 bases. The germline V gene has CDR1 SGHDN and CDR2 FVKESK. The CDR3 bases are TGTGCCAGCAGCAGGCTAGCGGGCAACACCGGGGAGCTGTTTTTT. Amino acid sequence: CASSRLAGNTGELFF.

CDR3 nucleotides: TGTGCCAGCAGTTTAGCGAGAGGGGCCTACGAGCAGTACTTC. Translating gives CASSLARGAYEQYF. This chain connects TRBV12-3 or TRBV12-4 to TRBJ2-7; the D call may be TRBD1 or TRBD2 (5 bases each). This CDR3 region has 14 residues. V lost 0 bases and J 2 bases, leaving 8 bases between the germline ends.

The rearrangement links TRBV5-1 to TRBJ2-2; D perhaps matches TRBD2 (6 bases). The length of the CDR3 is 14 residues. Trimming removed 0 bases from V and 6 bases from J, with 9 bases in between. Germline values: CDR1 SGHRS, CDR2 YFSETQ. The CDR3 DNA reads TGCGCCAGCAGCTTGGAGGAGGGTTCCGGGGAGCTGTTTTTT. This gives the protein CASSLEEGSGELFF. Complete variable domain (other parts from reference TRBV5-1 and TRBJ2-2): KAGVTQTPRYLIKTRGQQVTLSCSPISGHRSVSWYQQTPGQGLQFLFEYFSETQRNKGNFPGRFSGRQFSNSRSEMNVSTLELGDSALYLCASSLEEGSGELFFGEGSRLTVL.

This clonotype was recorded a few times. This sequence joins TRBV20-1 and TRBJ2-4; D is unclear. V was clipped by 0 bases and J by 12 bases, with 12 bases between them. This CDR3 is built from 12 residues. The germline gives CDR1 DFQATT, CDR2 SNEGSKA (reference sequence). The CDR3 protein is CSARDPPRDQYF. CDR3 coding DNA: TGCAGTGCTAGAGATCCCCCCAGAGATCAGTACTTC.

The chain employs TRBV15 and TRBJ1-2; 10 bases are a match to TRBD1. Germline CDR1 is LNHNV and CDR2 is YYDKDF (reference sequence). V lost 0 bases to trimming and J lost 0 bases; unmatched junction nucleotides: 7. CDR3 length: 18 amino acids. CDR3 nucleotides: TGTGCCACCAGCAGAGATGGGGGACAGGGGAAAGCTAACTATGGCTACACCTTC. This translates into CATSRDGGQGKANYGYTF.